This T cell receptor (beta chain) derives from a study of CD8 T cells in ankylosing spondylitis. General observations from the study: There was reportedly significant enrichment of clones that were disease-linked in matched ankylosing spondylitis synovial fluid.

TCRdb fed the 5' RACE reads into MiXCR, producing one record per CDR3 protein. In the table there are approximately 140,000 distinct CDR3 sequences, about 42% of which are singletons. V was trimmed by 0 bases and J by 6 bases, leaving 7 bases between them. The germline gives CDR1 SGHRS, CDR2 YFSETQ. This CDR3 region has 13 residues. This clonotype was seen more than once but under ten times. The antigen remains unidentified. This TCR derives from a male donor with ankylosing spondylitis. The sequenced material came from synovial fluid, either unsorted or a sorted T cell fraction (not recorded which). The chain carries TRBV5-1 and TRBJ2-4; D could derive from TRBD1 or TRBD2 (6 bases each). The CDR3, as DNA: TGCGCCAGCAGCTTGGAGGGGGGAAACATTCAGTACTTC. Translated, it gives CASSLEGGNIQYF.